These 12 T cell receptor beta chains originate from one sample sequenced in a study of T cell responses to AZD1222 COVID-19 vaccine. Only in-frame clones appear in the TCRdb table, and some are missing; sequencing was by immunoSEQ multiplex PCR. The sample lists approximately 31,000 clones, approximately 88% occurring once. The source material was peripheral blood, sampled 28 days after the second AZD1222 dose. The receptors originated from an adult who received the AZD1222 COVID-19 vaccine.

V usage is TRBV6-2 or TRBV6-3 and J usage is TRBJ2-5; D is undetermined. CDR1 is MNHEY and CDR2 is SVGEGT in the germline V gene. V shed 2 bases and J shed 5 bases, with 9 bases lying between them. The CDR3 spans 13 residues. The CDR3 region is CASSYPLYETQYF. In DNA form, the CDR3 reads TGTGCCAGCAGTTACCCCCTCTATGAGACCCAGTACTTC.

The chain couples TRBV6-5 to TRBJ2-6, with TRBD1 matching over 7 bases. This CDR3 spans 15 amino acids. Germline assignment: CDR1 MNHEY and CDR2 SVGAGI. J gave up 2 bases and V 6 bases, and 4 bases lay outside the gene matches. The CDR3 loop is CASSLTGAGANVLTF. The CDR3 DNA reads as TGTGCCAGCAGCCTAACAGGGGCTGGGGCCAACGTCCTGACTTTC.

This clone was seen a single time. The rearrangement joins TRBV5-4 to TRBJ1-2; D uncertain. CDR3 length: 13 amino acids. Germline CDR1 is SGHNT and CDR2 is YYREEE (reference sequence). Trimming pared 4 bases from V and 4 bases from J, leaving 11 bases between. Written as DNA, the CDR3 is TGTGCCAGCAGCCCCGTCTCGGGCTATGGCTACACCTTC. Translating it yields CASSPVSGYGYTF.

For the CDR3, the DNA is TGTGCCATCCGGGTCGCAGCGGGGGTTGGGGCCGGGGAGCTGTTTTTT. It translates to CAIRVAAGVGAGELFF. This chain joins TRBV10-3 and TRBJ2-2; 8 bases are shared with TRBD2. This CDR3 comprises 16 residues. Germline V gene data show CDR1 as ENHRY and CDR2 as SYGVKD. With 8 bases clipped from V and 6 bases from J, the junction kept 14 bases outside the gene matches.

This sequence joins TRBV27 and TRBJ2-7; D is uncertain. V lost 0 bases, J lost 0 bases, and 21 bases lay in between. CDR1 and CDR2 (germline): MNHEY, SMNVEV (reference sequence). CDR3 length: 19 residues. The CDR3 nucleotides are TGTGCCAGCAGTTTATCGAGCGATGTGGATGTCCCTCTCTCCTACGAGCAGTACTTC. Protein product: CASSLSSDVDVPLSYEQYF.

CDR3 nucleotides: TGTGCCAGCAGCTTAGATGCAGGGAGCAATCAGCCCCAGCATTTT. Protein product: CASSLDAGSNQPQHF. The gene calls are TRBV11-2 and TRBJ1-5; D is perhaps TRBD1 (5 bases). V lost 0 bases to trimming and J lost 1 base, with 7 bases between them. Germline V gene lookup returns CDR1 SGHAT and CDR2 FQNNGV. This CDR3 has 15 residues.

The J gene is TRBJ2-6, the V gene TRBV19, with TRBD1 identical over 7 bases. Germline lookup yields CDR1 LNHDA and CDR2 SQIVND (reference sequence). V was clipped by 4 bases and J by 0 bases; unmatched bases: 6. The CDR3 covers 17 residues. CDR3 protein: CASSKGQTTSGANVLTF. The CDR3 DNA reads as TGTGCCAGTAGTAAGGGACAGACAACCTCTGGGGCCAACGTCCTGACTTTC.

This clone came up a few times. Relative to the germline gene, one junction end is altered; a read error may explain this. This chain joins TRBV7-7 and TRBJ1-4; D is undetermined. This CDR3 is built from 15 residues. Germline V gene data show CDR1 as SSHAT and CDR2 as FNYEAQ (reference sequence). In DNA form, the CDR3 reads TGTGCTAGCAGCTTGGGCCTAGCAACTAATGAAAAACTGTTTTTT. It is translated as CASSLGLATNEKLFF.

This clone was observed once. The chain is built from TRBV24-1 and TRBJ2-3, with 14 positions matching TRBD2. After removal of 6 bases from V and 3 bases from J, the junction contained 4 bases not matched to a gene. Per the germline V gene, CDR1 is KGHDR and CDR2 is SFDVKD. CDR3 length: 16 amino acids. DNA of the CDR3: TGTGCCACCAGTCCGGGACTAGCGGGGGCGACAGATACGCAGTATTTT. Translation: CATSPGLAGATDTQYF.

This rearrangement joins TRBV19 to TRBJ2-7, with D possibly matching TRBD2 (5 bases). The V gene's germline CDR1 is LNHDA and CDR2 SQIVND (reference sequence). The CDR3 totals 18 residues. The V and J ends lost 5 bases and 0 bases respectively, with 23 bases between them. CDR3 nucleotides: TGTGCCAGTAGTGAAATGTTGTTTTCGGGAAGGAGCTCCTACGAGCAGTACTTC. Translated, it gives CASSEMLFSGRSSYEQYF.

The V and J genes are TRBV18 and TRBJ2-5; D ambiguous. Trimming left V 2 bases short and J 3 bases short, with 13 bases between. CDR1 KGHSH and CDR2 LQKENI come from the germline V gene. There are 15 residues in the CDR3. The chain's CDR3 is CASSPRARVEETQYF. CDR3 DNA sequence: TGTGCCAGCTCACCAAGGGCCCGGGTAGAAGAGACCCAGTACTTC.

The chain recombines TRBV19 with TRBJ2-6; D gene uncertain. This CDR3 spans 15 amino acids. V lost 3 bases to trimming and J lost 0 bases, with 6 bases between them. Per germline, CDR1 LNHDA and CDR2 SQIVND (reference sequence). The CDR3 loop reads CASSIGSSGANVLTF. CDR3 coding DNA: TGTGCCAGTAGTATCGGTTCCTCTGGGGCCAACGTCCTGACTTTC.